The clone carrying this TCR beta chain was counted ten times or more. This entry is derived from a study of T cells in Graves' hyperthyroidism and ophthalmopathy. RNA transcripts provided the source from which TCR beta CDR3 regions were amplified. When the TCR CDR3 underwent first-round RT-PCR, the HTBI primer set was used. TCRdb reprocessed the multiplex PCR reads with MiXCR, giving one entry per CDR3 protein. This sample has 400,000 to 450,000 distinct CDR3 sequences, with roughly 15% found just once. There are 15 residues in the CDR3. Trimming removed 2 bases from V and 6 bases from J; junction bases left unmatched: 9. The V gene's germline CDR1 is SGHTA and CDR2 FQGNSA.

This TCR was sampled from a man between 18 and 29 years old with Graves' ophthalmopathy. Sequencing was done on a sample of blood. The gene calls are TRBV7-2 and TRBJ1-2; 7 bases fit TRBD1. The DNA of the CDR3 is TGTGCCAGCAGCTTAAGGGACAGCTTCGACCATGGCTACACCTTC. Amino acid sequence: CASSLRDSFDHGYTF.